Listed here are 18 T cell receptor beta chains from one sample, sequenced in a study of cytomegalovirus exposure and HLA in healthy donors. The primer mix had 60 Vbeta and 13 Jbeta primers. Some clones are missing from TCRdb's copy, which holds only in-frame ones; the method was immunoSEQ multiplex PCR. This table has around 100,000 clones, 70% to 80% appearing once. Input material: PBMCs. The receptors originated from a man in his fifties or sixties in good health and CMV-seropositive.

The V call is TRBV7-8, the J call TRBJ2-3; 8 positions agree with TRBD1. The CDR3 spans 14 residues. Looked up from germline, CDR1 is SGHVS and CDR2 is FQNEAQ. The V gene end was trimmed by 7 bases and the J gene end by 10 bases; junction bases not matched to a gene: 13. The DNA of the CDR3 is TGTGCCAGCACCCCACCGGGGCAGGACAGGGCGCAGTATTTT. Protein: CASTPPGQDRAQYF.

The rearrangement uses TRBV2 and TRBJ1-3; TRBD1 aligns across 10 bases. V shed 4 bases, J shed 4 bases, and the junction held 10 bases outside the gene matches. Germline CDR1 is SNHLY and CDR2 is FYNNEI. This CDR3 has 17 amino acids. DNA of the CDR3: TGTGCCAGCAGTGGACCGGGACAGGGGTTAAGAGGAAACACCATATATTTT. Translation gives CASSGPGQGLRGNTIYF. Full variable domain (missing parts from reference TRBV2 and TRBJ1-3): EPEVTQTPSHQVTQMGQEVILRCVPISNHLYFYWYRQILGQKVEFLVSFYNNEISEKSEIFDDQFSVERPDGSNFTLKIRSTKLEDSAMYFCASSGPGQGLRGNTIYFGEGSWLTVV.

V gene TRBV9 combines with J gene TRBJ1-1; D is unresolved. Trimming left V 7 bases short and J 3 bases short, with 16 bases between. CDR1 is SGDLS, CDR2 YYNGEE, per germline. CDR3 length: 14 residues. CDR3 in DNA: TGTGCCAGCGGACGTGACTGGAGGGACACTGAAGCTTTCTTT. This encodes CASGRDWRDTEAFF.

DNA for the CDR3: TGTGCCAGCAGCTTAGTTCCCCCGGGAGAGCAGTTCTTC. It specifies CASSLVPPGEQFF. This chain uses TRBV7-6 with TRBJ2-1, with a possible D match to TRBD2 (5 bases). Germline V gene sequence: CDR1 SGHVS, CDR2 FNYEAQ. Trimming took 1 base from V and 10 from J, leaving 11 bases between them. This CDR3 is 13 amino acids long.

This clone has only one observation. The chain combines TRBV10-3 with TRBJ2-1; 10 bases are a match to TRBD2. The V and J ends lost 0 bases and 1 base, in that order; junction bases with no gene match: 3. Germline V CDR1 and CDR2: ENHRY, SYGVKD. CDR3 length: 17 residues. In nucleotides, the CDR3 is TGTGCCATCAGTGAGTCAAGCGGGAGGGGATCCTACAATGAGCAGTTCTTC. Its translation: CAISESSGRGSYNEQFF.

CDR3 in DNA: TGCGCCAGCAGTCCGGGACAGTATAATAGCAATCAGCCCCAGCATTTT. Translation gives CASSPGQYNSNQPQHF. The chain carries TRBV4-1 and TRBJ1-5; 7 positions match TRBD1. Trimming took 6 bases from V and 0 from J; bases not matched to a gene: 8. The CDR3 is made up of 16 amino acids. Germline loops: CDR1 MGHRA, CDR2 YSYEKL.

The genes are TRBV29-1 and TRBJ1-1, with 10 bases lining up with TRBD1. Losses at the gene ends were 3 bases for V and 3 bases for J; bases not matched to a gene: 1. The CDR3 covers 13 residues. Germline assignment: CDR1 SQVTM and CDR2 ANQGSEA. CDR3 region: CSVETGGDTEAFF. CDR3 nucleotide sequence: TGCAGCGTTGAGACAGGGGGCGACACTGAAGCTTTCTTT.

The chain is built from TRBV5-1 and TRBJ1-1; D is possibly TRBD1 (5 bases). The CDR3 is made up of 15 amino acids. Germline values: CDR1 SGHRS, CDR2 YFSETQ. Deletions cut 3 bases from V and 1 base from J, with 13 bases between. CDR3 DNA: TGCGCCAGCAGCTCGAACTGGGGGGGGAACACTGAAGCTTTCTTT. Amino acid sequence: CASSSNWGGNTEAFF.

This chain uses TRBV5-1 with TRBJ2-2, with a weak D call TRBD1 (5 bases). This CDR3 comprises 11 residues. Trimming took off 6 bases at V and 6 bases at J, with 6 bases between the two ends. Germline V CDR1 and CDR2: SGHRS, YFSETQ. The CDR3 bases are TGCGCCAGCACACAGGCCGGGGAGCTGTTTTTT. Residues: CASTQAGELFF.

The rearrangement links TRBV19 to TRBJ2-1; TRBD2 matches at 9 bases. The junction had 13 bases not matched to a gene; V was cut back by 1 base and J by 0 bases. Germline V gene lookup returns CDR1 LNHDA and CDR2 SQIVND (reference sequence). This CDR3 is 20 amino acids long. The CDR3 is CASSIALGSGGLSSYNEQFF. The CDR3 bases are TGTGCCAGTAGTATAGCCCTTGGTAGCGGGGGACTGAGCTCCTACAATGAGCAGTTCTTC. The variable domain in full, with the rest retrieved from reference TRBV19 and TRBJ2-1, is DGGITQSPKYLFRKEGQNVTLSCEQNLNHDAMYWYRQDPGQGLRLIYYSQIVNDFQKGDIAEGYSVSREKKESFPLTVTSAQKNPTAFYLCASSIALGSGGLSSYNEQFFGPGTRLTVL.

The chain employs TRBV5-6 and TRBJ2-5; D is perhaps TRBD1 (6 bases). The J call is uncertain, as TRBJ2-7 better fits the DNA end. The CDR3 runs to 15 residues. CDR1 and CDR2 (germline): SGHDT, YYEEEE. The CDR3 nucleotides read TGTGCCAGCAGCCCCGGACAGACGGTTCTCTACGAGCAGTACTTC. Translation gives CASSPGQTVLYEQYF.

The sample holds one count of this clone. The chain joins TRBV5-5 to TRBJ1-5; D remains ambiguous. Trimming removed 3 bases from V and 4 bases from J, with 14 bases in between. The CDR3 extends over 15 amino acids. CDR1 and CDR2 from the germline V gene are SGHKS and YYEKEE (reference sequence). CDR3 sequence (DNA): TGTGCCAGCAGCTCCGATACGAACATAAATCAGCCCCAGCATTTT. It is translated as CASSSDTNINQPQHF.

In its sample, this clone was seen a few times. V usage is TRBV5-1 and J usage is TRBJ2-3, with 7 bases fitting TRBD2. CDR1 and CDR2 from the germline V gene are SGHRS and YFSETQ. The CDR3 totals 15 residues. The V gene end was trimmed by 0 bases and the J gene end by 3 bases; junction bases not matched to a gene: 4. The CDR3 nucleotides read TGCGCCAGCAGCTTGGGGACTAGGGGAACAGATACGCAGTATTTT. This translates into CASSLGTRGTDTQYF.

V gene TRBV28 combines with J gene TRBJ2-7, with D perhaps TRBD2 (5 bases). Germline loops: CDR1 MDHEN, CDR2 SYDVKM. The CDR3 covers 15 residues. V shed 4 bases and J shed 2 bases, with 15 bases lying between them. The CDR3 region has the DNA TGTGCCAGCAGTTCCGAGGGCAGAACAGCCTACGAGCAGTACTTC. Translation: CASSSEGRTAYEQYF.

The chain links TRBV2 to TRBJ2-7; TRBD2 matches 7 bases. This CDR3 contains 13 residues. J gave up 1 base and V 8 bases, and 5 bases lay outside the gene matches. Germline lookup yields CDR1 SNHLY and CDR2 FYNNEI. CDR3 sequence (DNA): TGTGCCAGCCACGGGGACTATTCCTACGAGCAGTACTTC. This sequence encodes CASHGDYSYEQYF.

The chain couples TRBV5-1 to TRBJ2-2, with D possibly matching TRBD1 (5 bases). The CDR3 loop spans 16 amino acids. Germline CDR1 and CDR2: SGHRS and YFSETQ. V lost 0 bases to trimming and J lost 0 bases, with 9 bases between them. The CDR3 region has the DNA TGCGCCAGCAGCTTGGTACGGACAACGAACACCGGGGAGCTGTTTTTT. Protein sequence: CASSLVRTTNTGELFF.

The V and J genes are TRBV20-1 and TRBJ1-2; 9 bases line up with TRBD1. This CDR3 comprises 10 residues. Germline CDR1 DFQATT, CDR2 SNEGSKA (reference sequence). V lost 4 bases, J lost 14 bases, and 5 bases stayed unmatched. The CDR3 here is CSATGTGKTF. Written as DNA, the CDR3 is TGCAGTGCTACCGGGACAGGGAAGACCTTC.

This chain joins TRBV5-1 and TRBJ2-1; TRBD2 aligns across 8 bases. V gave up 2 bases and J gave up 5 bases; unmatched junction bases: 9. This CDR3 comprises 16 residues. Germline lookup yields CDR1 SGHRS and CDR2 YFSETQ. CDR3: CASSFGPGGADNEQFF. DNA for the CDR3: TGCGCCAGCAGCTTTGGGCCCGGGGGGGCCGACAATGAGCAGTTCTTC. Based on the CDR3 plus reference TRBV5-1 and TRBJ2-1, the full variable domain is KAGVTQTPRYLIKTRGQQVTLSCSPISGHRSVSWYQQTPGQGLQFLFEYFSETQRNKGNFPGRFSGRQFSNSRSEMNVSTLELGDSALYLCASSFGPGGADNEQFFGPGTRLTVL.